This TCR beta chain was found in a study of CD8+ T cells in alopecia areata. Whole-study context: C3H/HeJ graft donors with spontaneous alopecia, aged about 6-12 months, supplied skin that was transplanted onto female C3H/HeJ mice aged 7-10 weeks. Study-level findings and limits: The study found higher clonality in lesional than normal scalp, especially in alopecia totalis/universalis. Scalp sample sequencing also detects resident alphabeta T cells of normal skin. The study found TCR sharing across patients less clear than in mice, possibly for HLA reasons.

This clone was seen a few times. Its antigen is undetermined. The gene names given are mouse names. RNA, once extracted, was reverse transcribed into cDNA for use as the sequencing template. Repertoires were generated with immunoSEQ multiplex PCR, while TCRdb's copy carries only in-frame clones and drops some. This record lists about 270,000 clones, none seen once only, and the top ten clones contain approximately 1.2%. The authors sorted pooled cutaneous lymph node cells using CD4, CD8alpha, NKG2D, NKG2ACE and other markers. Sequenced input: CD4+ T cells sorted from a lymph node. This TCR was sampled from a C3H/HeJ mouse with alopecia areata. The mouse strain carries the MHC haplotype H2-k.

Incomplete CDR3 DNA: TGTGCCAGCAGTGGGACAGGGGGCGCCTATAATTCGCCC. Translated: CASSGTGGAYNSP. The CDR3, in full, reads CASSGTGGAYNSPLYF. The chain joins TRBV13-1 to TRBJ1-6; TRBD1 matches at 11 bases. From the germline J gene comes the end of the CDR3, since the read stops 3 residues before it. TRBJ1-6 counts as an open reading frame of uncertain function. Germline loops: CDR1 NSHNY, CDR2 SYGAGN. The ends lost 3 bases at V and 2 bases at J; junction bases unmatched: 1. The CDR3 is 16 residues long.